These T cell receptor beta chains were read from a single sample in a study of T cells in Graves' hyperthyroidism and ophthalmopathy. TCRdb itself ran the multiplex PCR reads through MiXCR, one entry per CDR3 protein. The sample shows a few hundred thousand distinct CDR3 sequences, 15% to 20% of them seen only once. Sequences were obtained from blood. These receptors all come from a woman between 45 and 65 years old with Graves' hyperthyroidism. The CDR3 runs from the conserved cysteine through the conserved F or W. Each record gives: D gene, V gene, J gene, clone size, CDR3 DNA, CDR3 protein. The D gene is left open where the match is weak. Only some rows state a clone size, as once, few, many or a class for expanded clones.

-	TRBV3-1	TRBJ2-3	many	TGTGCCAGCAGTGAGACAGAAACAGATACGCAGTATTTT	CASSETETDTQYF
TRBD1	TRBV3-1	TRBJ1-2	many	TGTGCCAGCAGCCAAGATGGGCAGGGGGCTAGTGGCTACACCTTC	CASSQDGQGASGYTF
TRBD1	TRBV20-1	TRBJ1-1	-	TGCAGTGCTAGTCGGGGGACAGAGAACACTGAAGCTTTCTTT	CSASRGTENTEAFF
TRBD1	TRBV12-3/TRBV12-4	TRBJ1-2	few	TGTGCCAGCAGTTTAGGTCAGGGGGTTAGTGGCTACACCTTC	CASSLGQGVSGYTF
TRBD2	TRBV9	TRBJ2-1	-	TGTGCCAGCAGCTATACTAGCGGGAGTTACAATGAGCAGTTCTTC	CASSYTSGSYNEQFF
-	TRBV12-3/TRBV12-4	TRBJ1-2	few	TGTGCCAGCAGTTTTGGGGGGCGGGACTATGGCTACACCTTC	CASSFGGRDYGYTF
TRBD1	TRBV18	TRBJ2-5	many	TGTGCCAGCTCACCGCCGACAGGGGTCATAAAGACCCAGTACTTC	CASSPPTGVIKTQYF
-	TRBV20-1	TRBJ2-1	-	TGCGGTGCTAGAGGAGTTCTCTACAATGAGCAGTTCTTC	CGARGVLYNEQFF
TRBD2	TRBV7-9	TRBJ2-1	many	TGTGCCAGCAGCTTAGTTACTAGCGGGTACAATGAGCAGTTCTTC	CASSLVTSGYNEQFF
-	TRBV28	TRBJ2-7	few	TGTGCCGGGGTTAGTTCTGACCGACCCTACGAGCAGTACTTC	CAGVSSDRPYEQYF
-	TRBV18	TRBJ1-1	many	TGTGCCAGCTCACCAGCAGCTGTCGACACTGAAGCTTTCTTT	CASSPAAVDTEAFF
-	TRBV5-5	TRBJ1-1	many	TGTGCCAGCAGACGACAGGAGTTGAACACTGAAGCTTTCTTT	CASRRQELNTEAFF
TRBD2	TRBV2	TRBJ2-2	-	TGTGCCAGCAAGCGGGAGACCCACACCGGGGAGCTGTTTTTT	CASKRETHTGELFF
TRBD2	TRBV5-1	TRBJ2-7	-	TGCGCCAGCAGCCCCGGGAGGAGAGAGGGGAGGACTAGCATCTACGAGCAGTACTTC	CASSPGRREGRTSIYEQYF
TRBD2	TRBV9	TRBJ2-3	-	TGTGCCAGCACCCCCAACGGGCGGGAGACAGATACGCAGTATTTT	CASTPNGRETDTQYF
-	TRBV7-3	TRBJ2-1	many	TGTGCCAGCAGCCCCGGGCTGGGACCGAGCTCCTACAATGAGCAGTTCTTC	CASSPGLGPSSYNEQFF
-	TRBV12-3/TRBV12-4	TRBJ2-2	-	TGTGCCACTTTTTCCGGGGAGCTGTTTTTT	CATFSGELFF
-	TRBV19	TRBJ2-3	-	TGTGCCAGTAGTGGGGAGAGCACAGATACGCAGTATTTT	CASSGESTDTQYF
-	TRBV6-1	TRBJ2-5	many	TGTGCCAGCAGTTCGCCCGGGACCCCCAGATCGGAGACCCAGTACTTC	CASSSPGTPRSETQYF
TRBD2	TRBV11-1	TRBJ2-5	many	TGTGCCAGCAGTCGACTCGGACTAGCGGGGGGGGAGACCCAGTACTTC	CASSRLGLAGGETQYF
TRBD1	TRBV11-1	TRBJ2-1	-	TGTGCCAGCAGCTTAAGGGACAGGGGGCTCGGTGTAAAGCAGTCCTTC	CASSLRDRGLGVKQSF
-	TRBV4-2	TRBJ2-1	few	TGTGCCAGCAGCCAAGATCGCGGAGGCTCCTACAATGAGCAGTTCTTC	CASSQDRGGSYNEQFF
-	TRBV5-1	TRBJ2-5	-	TGCGCCAGCAGCTTGGAAGGGCCAGGAGAGACCCAGTACTTC	CASSLEGPGETQYF
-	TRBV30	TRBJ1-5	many	TGTGCCTGGAGTAAACAGGACAATCAGCCCCAGCATTTT	CAWSKQDNQPQHF
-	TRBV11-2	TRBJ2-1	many	TGTGCCAGCAGCTTAGTCATCCCTCCACATGAGCAGTTCTTC	CASSLVIPPHEQFF
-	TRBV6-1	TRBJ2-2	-	TGTGCCAGCAGCCTGGACACTAGTCAAACAACCGGGGAGCTGTTTTTT	CASSLDTSQTTGELFF
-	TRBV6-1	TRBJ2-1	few	TGTGCCATCAGAGACCCTAGTACCAGTGAGCAGTTCTTC	CAIRDPSTSEQFF
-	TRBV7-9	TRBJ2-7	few	TGTGCCAGCAGCTTAGGGGGCACACCGATCTACGAGCAGTACTTC	CASSLGGTPIYEQYF
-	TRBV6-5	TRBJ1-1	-	TGTGCCAGCAGTTACGGAAAATCCCTGAACACTGAAGCTTTCTTT	CASSYGKSLNTEAFF
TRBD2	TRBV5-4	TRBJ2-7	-	TGTGCCAGCAGCTTGGATCTAGCGGGAGGAAACGAGCAGTACTTC	CASSLDLAGGNEQYF
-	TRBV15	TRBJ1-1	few	TGTGCCACCAGCAGAGCACCTCCCACTGAAGCTTTCTTT	CATSRAPPTEAFF
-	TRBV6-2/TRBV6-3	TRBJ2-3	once	TGTGCCAGCAGTTACTCGATTCAAGTCACAGATACGCAGTATTTT	CASSYSIQVTDTQYF
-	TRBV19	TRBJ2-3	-	TGTGCCAGTAGTACTGAGGACTGGTTGAGCACAGATACGCAGTATTTT	CASSTEDWLSTDTQYF
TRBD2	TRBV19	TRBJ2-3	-	TGTGCCAGTACCAAAGATTCGCATCTAGCGGGGGTAGGAGATACGCAGTATTTT	CASTKDSHLAGVGDTQYF
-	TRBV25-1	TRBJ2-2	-	TGTGCCAGCAGTGACTTGGGAGCGGGGGAGCTGTTTTTT	CASSDLGAGELFF
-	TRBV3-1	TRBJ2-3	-	TGTGCCAGCAGCCAAGTTAGCAGGAGCACAGATACGCAGTATTTT	CASSQVSRSTDTQYF
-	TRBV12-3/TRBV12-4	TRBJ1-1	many	TGTGCCAGCATTTTCTGGAACACTGAAGCTTTCTTT	CASIFWNTEAFF
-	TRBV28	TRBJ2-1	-	TGTGCCAGCACCTCCCCCCCTTACAATGAGCAGTTCTTC	CASTSPPYNEQFF
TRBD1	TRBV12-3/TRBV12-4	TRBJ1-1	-	TGTGCCAGCAGACTGGGACAGGGGATCGGCACTGAAGCTTTCTTT	CASRLGQGIGTEAFF
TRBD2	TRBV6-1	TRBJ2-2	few	TGTGCCAGCCAGGGACTAGCGGGGGCTGGGGAGCTGTTTTTT	CASQGLAGAGELFF
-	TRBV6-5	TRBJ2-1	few	TGTGCCAGCAGTTACTCGACCGGTGGCTCCTACAATGAGCAGTTCTTC	CASSYSTGGSYNEQFF
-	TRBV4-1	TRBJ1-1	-	TGCGCCAGCAGCCCAGGGGTTAGCACTGAAGCTTTCTTT	CASSPGVSTEAFF
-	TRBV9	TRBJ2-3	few	TGTGCCAGCAGCGATAGCGGAGATGGATATACGCAGTATTTT	CASSDSGDGYTQYF
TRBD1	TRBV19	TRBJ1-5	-	TGTGCCAGTAGTAAGACAGGGACGTCTCAGCCCCAGCATTTT	CASSKTGTSQPQHF
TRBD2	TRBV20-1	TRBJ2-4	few	TGCAGTGCTAGTATGGGGGGGGGGGCCAAAAACATTCAGTACTTC	CSASMGGGAKNIQYF
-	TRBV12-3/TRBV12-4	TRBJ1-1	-	TGTGCCAGCAGCCCTCAGAGGACGGAGAACACTGAAGCTTTCTTT	CASSPQRTENTEAFF
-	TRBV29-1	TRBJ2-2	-	TGCAGCGCCGTGTCTCTGCGAGGGCTGTTTTTT	CSAVSLRGLFF
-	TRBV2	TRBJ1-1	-	TGTGCCAGCAGTGAAGGGGCCACTGGAGCTTTCTTT	CASSEGATGAFF
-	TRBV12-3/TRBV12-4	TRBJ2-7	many	TGTGCCAGCAGTTTACAGGGCCCCTACGAGCAGTACTTC	CASSLQGPYEQYF
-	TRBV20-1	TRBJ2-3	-	TGCAGTGCTCCTGCGACTAGGACAGATACGCAGTATTTT	CSAPATRTDTQYF
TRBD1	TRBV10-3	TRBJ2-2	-	TGTGCCACCGAACAGGGGAATCGGAGTCACACCGGGGAGCTGTTTTTT	CATEQGNRSHTGELFF
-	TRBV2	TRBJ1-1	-	TGTGCCGAGGGCGGGAACACTGAAGCTTTCTTT	CAEGGNTEAFF
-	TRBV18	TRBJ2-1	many	TGTGCCAGCTCACCACCGGGCCTAAGGGATGAGCAGTTCTTC	CASSPPGLRDEQFF